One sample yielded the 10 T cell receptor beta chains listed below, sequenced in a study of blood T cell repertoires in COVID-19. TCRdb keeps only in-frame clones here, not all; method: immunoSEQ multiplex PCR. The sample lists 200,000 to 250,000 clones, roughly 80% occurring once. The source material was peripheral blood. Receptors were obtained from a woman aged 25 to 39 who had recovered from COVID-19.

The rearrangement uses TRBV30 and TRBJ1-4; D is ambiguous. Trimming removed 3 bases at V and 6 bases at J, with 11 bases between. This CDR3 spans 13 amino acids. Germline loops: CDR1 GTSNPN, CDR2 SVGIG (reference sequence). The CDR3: CAWSANSYEKLFF. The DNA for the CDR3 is TGTGCCTGGAGCGCTAATTCATATGAAAAACTGTTTTTT. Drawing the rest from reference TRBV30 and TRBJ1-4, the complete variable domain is SQTIHQWPATLVQPVGSPLSLECTVEGTSNPNLYWYRQAAGRGLQLLFYSVGIGQISSEVPQNLSASRPQDRQFILSSKKLLLSDSGFYLCAWSANSYEKLFFGSGTQLSVL.

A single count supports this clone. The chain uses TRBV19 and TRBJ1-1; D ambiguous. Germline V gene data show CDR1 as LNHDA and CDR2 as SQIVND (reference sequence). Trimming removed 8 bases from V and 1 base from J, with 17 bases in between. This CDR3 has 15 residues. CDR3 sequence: CASRSTGHTNTEAFF. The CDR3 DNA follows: TGTGCCAGTCGATCTACTGGGCATACGAACACTGAAGCTTTCTTT.

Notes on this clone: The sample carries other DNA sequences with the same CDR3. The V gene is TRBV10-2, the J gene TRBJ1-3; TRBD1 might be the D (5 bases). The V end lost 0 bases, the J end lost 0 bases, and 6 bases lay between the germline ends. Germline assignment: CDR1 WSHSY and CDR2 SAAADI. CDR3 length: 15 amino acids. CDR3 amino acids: CASSESGGSGNTIYF. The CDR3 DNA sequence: TGCGCCAGCAGTGAGTCGGGGGGCTCTGGAAACACCATATATTTT.

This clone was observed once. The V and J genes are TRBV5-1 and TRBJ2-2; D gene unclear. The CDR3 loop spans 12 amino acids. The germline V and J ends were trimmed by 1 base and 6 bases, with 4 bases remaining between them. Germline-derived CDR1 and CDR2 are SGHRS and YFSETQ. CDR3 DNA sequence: TGCGCCAGCAGCTTGCCTTCCGGGGAGCTGTTTTTT. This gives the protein CASSLPSGELFF.

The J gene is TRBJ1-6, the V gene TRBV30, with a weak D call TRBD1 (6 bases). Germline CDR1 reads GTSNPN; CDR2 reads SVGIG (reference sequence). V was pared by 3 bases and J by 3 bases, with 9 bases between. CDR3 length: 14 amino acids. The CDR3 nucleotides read TGTGCCTGGAGCGGACAGTTCTATAATTCACCCCTCCACTTT. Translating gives CAWSGQFYNSPLHF.

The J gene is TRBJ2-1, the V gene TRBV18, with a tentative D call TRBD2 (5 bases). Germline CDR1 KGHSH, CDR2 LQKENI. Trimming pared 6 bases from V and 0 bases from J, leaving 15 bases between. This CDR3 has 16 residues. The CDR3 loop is CASSTARASSYNEQFF. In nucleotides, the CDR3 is TGTGCCAGCTCTACAGCGCGGGCGAGCTCCTACAATGAGCAGTTCTTC. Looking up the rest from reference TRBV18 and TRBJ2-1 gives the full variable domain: NAGVMQNPRHLVRRRGQEARLRCSPMKGHSHVYWYRQLPEEGLKFMVYLQKENIIDESGMPKERFSAEFPKEGPSILRIQQVVRGDSAAYFCASSTARASSYNEQFFGPGTRLTVL.

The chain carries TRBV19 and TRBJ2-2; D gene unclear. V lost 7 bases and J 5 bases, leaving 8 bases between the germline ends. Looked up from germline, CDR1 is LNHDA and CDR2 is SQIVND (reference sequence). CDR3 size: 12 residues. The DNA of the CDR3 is TGTGCCAGTAAAGTCAGAACCGGGGAGCTGTTTTTT. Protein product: CASKVRTGELFF.

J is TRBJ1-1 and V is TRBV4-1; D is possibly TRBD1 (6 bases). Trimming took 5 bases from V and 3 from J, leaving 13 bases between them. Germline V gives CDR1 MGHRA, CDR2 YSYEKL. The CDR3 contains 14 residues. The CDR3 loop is CASSFFRTDTEAFF. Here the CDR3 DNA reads TGCGCCAGCAGCTTCTTCAGGACAGACACTGAAGCTTTCTTT.

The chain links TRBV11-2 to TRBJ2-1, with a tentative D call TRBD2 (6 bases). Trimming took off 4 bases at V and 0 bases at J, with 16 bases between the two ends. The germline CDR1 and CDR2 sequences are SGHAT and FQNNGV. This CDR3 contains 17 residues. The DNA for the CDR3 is TGTGCCAGCAGCTATTTCTCTAGCGCAAGCTCCTACAATGAGCAGTTCTTC. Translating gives CASSYFSSASSYNEQFF. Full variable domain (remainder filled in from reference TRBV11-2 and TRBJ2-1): EAGVAQSPRYKIIEKRQSVAFWCNPISGHATLYWYQQILGQGPKLLIQFQNNGVVDDSQLPKDRFSAERLKGVDSTLKIQPAKLEDSAVYLCASSYFSSASSYNEQFFGPGTRLTVL.

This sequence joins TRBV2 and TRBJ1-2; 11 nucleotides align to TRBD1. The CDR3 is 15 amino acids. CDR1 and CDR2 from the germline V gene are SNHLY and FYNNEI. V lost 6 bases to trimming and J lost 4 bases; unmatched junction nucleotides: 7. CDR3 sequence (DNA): TGTGCCAGCAGCGCGGACAGGGGGCCGACCTATGGCTACACCTTC. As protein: CASSADRGPTYGYTF.